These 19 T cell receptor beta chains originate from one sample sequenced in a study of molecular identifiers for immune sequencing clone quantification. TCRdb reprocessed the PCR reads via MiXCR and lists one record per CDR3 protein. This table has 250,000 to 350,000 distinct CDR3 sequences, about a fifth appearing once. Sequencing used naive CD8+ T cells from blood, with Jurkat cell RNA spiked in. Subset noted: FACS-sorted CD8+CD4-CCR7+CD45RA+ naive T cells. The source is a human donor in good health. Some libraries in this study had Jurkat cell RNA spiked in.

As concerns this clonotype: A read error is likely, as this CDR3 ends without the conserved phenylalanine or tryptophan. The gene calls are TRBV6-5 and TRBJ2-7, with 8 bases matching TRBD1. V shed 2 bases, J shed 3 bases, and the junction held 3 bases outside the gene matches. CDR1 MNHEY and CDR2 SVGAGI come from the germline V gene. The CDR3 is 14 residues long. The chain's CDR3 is CASSYGTGHYEQYL. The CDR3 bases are TGTGCCAGCAGTTACGGGACAGGCCACTACGAGCAGTACCTC.

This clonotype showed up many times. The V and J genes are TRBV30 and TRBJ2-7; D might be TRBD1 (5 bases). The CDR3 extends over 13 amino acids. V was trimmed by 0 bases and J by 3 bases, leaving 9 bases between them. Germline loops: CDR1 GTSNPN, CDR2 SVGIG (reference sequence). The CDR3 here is CAWSVSQGYEQYF. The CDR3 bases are TGTGCCTGGAGTGTTTCCCAGGGCTACGAGCAGTACTTC.

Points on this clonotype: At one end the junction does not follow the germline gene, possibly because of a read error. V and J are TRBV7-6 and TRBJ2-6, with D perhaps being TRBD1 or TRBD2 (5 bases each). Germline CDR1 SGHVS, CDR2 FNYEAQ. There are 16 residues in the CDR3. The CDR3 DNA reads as TGTGCCAGCAGCTCGAACCTAGCTTCTGGGGCCAACGTCCTGGCTTTC. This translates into CASSSNLASGANVLAF. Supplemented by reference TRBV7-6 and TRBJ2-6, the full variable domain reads GAGVSQSPRYKVTKRGQDVALRCDPISGHVSLYWYRQALGQGPEFLTYFNYEAQQDKSGLPNDRFSAERPEGSISTLTIQRTEQRDSAMYRCASSSNLASGANVLAFGAGSRLTVL.

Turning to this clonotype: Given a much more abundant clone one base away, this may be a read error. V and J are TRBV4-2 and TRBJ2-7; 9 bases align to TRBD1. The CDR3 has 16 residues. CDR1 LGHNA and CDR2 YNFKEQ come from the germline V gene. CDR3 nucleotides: TGTGCCAGCGGCCAAGAGGAAGGGACAGGGACCTACGAGCAGTACTTC. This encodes CASGQEEGTGTYEQYF.

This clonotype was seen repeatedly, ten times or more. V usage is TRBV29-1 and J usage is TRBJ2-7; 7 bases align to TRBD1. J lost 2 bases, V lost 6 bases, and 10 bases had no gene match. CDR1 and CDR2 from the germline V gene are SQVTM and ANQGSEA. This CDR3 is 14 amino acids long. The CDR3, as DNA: TGCAGCGTCGCTGGGACAGTGATTCCCTACGAGCAGTACTTC. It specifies CSVAGTVIPYEQYF.

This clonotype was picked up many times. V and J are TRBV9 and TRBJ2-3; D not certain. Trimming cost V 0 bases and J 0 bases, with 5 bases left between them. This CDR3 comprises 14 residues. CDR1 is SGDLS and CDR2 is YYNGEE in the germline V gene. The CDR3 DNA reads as TGTGCCAGCAGCGTAGCTGGGAGCACAGATACGCAGTATTTT. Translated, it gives CASSVAGSTDTQYF.

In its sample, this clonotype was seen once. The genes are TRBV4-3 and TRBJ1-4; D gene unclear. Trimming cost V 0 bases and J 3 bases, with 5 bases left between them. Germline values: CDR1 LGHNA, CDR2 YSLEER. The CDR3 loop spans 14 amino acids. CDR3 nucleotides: TGCGCCAGCAGCCAAGATGAATCTAATGAAAAACTGTTTTTT. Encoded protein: CASSQDESNEKLFF.

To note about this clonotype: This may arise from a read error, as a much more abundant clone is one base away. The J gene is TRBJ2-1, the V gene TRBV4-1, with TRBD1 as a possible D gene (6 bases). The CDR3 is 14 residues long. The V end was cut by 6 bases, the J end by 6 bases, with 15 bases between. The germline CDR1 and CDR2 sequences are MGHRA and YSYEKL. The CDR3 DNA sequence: TGCGCCAGCAGAGACGGTGAAGGGGGCAATGAGCAGTTCTTC. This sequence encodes CASRDGEGGNEQFF.

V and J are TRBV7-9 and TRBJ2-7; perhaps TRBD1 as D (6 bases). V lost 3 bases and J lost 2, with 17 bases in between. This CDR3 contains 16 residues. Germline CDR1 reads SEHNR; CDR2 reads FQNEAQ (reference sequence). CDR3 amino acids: CASSFVQQGRTYEQYF. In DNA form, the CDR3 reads TGTGCCAGCAGCTTCGTTCAACAGGGTAGAACCTACGAGCAGTACTTC.

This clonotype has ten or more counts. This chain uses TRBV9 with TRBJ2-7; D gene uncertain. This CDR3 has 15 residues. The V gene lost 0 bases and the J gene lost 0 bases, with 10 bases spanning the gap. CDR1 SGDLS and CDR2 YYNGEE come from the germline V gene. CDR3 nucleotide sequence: TGTGCCAGCAGCGTAGGGGCGGTGAGCTCCTACGAGCAGTACTTC. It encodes CASSVGAVSSYEQYF.

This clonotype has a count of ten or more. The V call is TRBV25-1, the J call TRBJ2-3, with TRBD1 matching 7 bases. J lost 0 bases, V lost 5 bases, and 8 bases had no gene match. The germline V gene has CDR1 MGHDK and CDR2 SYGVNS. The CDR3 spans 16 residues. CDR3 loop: CASSHPRDRSTDTQYF. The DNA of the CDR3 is TGTGCCAGCAGTCACCCCCGGGACAGAAGCACAGATACGCAGTATTTT.

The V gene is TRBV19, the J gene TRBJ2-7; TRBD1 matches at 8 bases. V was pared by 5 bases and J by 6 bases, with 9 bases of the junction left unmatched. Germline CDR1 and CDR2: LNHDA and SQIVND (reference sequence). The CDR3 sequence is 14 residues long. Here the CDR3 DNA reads TGTGCCAGTAGTGCCCATCCGACAGGGGTCGAGCAGTACTTC. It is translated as CASSAHPTGVEQYF.

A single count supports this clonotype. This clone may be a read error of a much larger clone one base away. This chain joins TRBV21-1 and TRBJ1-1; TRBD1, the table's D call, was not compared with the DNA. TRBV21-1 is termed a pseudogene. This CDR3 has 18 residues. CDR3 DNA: TGTGCCGGCAGCAAGGCGACAGGTCCGTCCTTGATGAACACTGAAGCTTTCTTT. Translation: CAGSKATGPSLMNTEAFF.

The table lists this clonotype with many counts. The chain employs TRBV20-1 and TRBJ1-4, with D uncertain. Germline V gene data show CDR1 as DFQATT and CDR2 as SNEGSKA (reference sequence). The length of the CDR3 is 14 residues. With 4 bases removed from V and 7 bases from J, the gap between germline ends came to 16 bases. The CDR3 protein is CSANYETVGEKLFF. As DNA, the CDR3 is TGCAGTGCTAATTATGAGACGGTTGGTGAAAAACTGTTTTTT.

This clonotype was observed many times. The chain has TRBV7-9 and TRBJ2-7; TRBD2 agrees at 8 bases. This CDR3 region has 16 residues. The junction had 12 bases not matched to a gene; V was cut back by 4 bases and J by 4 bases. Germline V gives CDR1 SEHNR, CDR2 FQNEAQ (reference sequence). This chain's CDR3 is CASSSETGLETYEQYF. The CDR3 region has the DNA TGTGCCAGCAGCTCCGAAACGGGACTAGAGACTTACGAGCAGTACTTC.

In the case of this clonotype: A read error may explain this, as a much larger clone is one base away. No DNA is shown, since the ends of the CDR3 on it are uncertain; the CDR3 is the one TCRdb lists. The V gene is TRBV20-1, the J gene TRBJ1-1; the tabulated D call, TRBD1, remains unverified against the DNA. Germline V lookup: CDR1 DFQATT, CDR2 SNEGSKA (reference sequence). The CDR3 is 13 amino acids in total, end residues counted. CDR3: CSARVGTGAEASF.

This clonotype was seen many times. CDR3: CASSPVAGERYEQYF. CDR3 in DNA: TGTGCCAGTAGTCCCGTAGCGGGAGAGAGGTACGAGCAGTACTTC. The genes are TRBV19 and TRBJ2-7, with 9 bases aligning to TRBD2. The CDR3 contains 15 residues. Germline CDR1 LNHDA, CDR2 SQIVND (reference sequence). Unmatched junction bases numbered 9, after V lost 5 bases and J lost 4 bases.

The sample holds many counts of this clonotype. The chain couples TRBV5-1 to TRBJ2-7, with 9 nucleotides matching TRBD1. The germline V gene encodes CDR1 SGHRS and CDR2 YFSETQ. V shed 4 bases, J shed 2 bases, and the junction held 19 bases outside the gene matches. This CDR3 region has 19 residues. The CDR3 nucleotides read TGCGCCAGCAGCCACTACCCACCGCGACAGGGGGTCTGGGCCTACGAGCAGTACTTC. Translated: CASSHYPPRQGVWAYEQYF.

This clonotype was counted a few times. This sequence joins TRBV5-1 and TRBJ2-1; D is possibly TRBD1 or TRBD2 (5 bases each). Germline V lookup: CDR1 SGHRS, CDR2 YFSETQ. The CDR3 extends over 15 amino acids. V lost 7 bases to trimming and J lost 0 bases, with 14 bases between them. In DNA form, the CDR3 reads TGCGCCAGCGGCTCCCGGGACCCCTCCTACAATGAGCAGTTCTTC. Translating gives CASGSRDPSYNEQFF.